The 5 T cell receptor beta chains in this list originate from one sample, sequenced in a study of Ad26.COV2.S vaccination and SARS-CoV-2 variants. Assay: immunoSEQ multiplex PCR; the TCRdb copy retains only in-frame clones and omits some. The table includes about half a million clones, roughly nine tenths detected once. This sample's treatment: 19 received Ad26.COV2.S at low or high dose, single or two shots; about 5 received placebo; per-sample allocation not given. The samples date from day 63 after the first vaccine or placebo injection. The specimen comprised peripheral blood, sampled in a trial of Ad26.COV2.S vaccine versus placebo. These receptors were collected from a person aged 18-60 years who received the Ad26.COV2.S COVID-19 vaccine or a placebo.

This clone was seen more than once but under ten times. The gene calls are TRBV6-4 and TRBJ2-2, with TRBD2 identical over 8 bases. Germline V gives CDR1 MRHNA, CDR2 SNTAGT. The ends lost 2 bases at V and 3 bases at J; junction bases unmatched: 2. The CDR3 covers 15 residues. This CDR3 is CASSDVGGDTGELFF. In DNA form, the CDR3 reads TGTGCCAGCAGTGACGTCGGGGGGGACACCGGGGAGCTGTTTTTT.

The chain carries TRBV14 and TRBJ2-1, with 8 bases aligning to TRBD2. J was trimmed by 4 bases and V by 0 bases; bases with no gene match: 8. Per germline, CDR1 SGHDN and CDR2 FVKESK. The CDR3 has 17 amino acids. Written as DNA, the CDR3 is TGTGCCAGCAGCCAAGACAACAGCGGGGGACCGTACAATGAGCAGTTCTTC. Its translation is CASSQDNSGGPYNEQFF.

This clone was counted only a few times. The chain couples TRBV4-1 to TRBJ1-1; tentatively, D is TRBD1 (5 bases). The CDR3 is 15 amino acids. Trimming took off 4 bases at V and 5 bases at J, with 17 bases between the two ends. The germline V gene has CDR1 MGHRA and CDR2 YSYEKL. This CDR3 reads CASSPDAGGRTEAFF. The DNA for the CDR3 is TGCGCCAGCAGCCCGGACGCCGGGGGAAGGACTGAAGCTTTCTTT.

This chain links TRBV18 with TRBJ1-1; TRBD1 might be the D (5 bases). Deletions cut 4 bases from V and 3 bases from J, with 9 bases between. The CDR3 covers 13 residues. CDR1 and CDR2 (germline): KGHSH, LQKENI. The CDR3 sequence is CASSQRGDTEAFF. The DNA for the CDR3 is TGTGCCAGCTCACAACGAGGGGACACTGAAGCTTTCTTT. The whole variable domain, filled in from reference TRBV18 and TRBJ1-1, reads NAGVMQNPRHLVRRRGQEARLRCSPMKGHSHVYWYRQLPEEGLKFMVYLQKENIIDESGMPKERFSAEFPKEGPSILRIQQVVRGDSAAYFCASSQRGDTEAFFGQGTRLTVV.

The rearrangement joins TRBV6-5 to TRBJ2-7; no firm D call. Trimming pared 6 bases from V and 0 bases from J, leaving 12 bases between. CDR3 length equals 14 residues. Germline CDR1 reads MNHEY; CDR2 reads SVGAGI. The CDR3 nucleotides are TGTGCCAGCAGCCCCGGGTTCGGCTCCTACGAGCAGTACTTC. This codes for CASSPGFGSYEQYF.